Reported below is one T cell receptor (beta chain). Its antigen is currently unknown. Its ends do not fully match the called genes, so a read error is possible. This sample is drawn from a study of OX40 agonist ivuxolimab in advanced cancers. Study in general: Three individuals attained partial responses, comprising one hepatocellular carcinoma case and two cutaneous melanoma cases. Findings of the study overall: Dose levels from 0.1 to 3.0 mg/kg saw CD4+ and CD8+ blood T cells expand clonally by week 6. Specificity for antigen went undetermined in the expanded peripheral T cells.

The sampling schedule covered blood at baseline, cycle 4 day 1, and cycle 7 day 1. Assay used: immunoSEQ multiplex PCR; TCRdb lists only in-frame clones, some missing. This sample carries some 37,000 clones, more than 65% of them seen once, and the ten largest clones take around 10%. The CDR3 has 16 amino acids. Germline assignment: CDR1 PRHDT and CDR2 FYEKMQ (reference sequence). This chain joins TRBV13 and TRBJ1-1, with 8 nucleotides matching TRBD1. This material consisted of CD4+ or CD8+ T cells sorted from blood, taken in a trial of the OX40 agonist ivuxolimab. The source of this sequence is an adult with an advanced solid tumor such as melanoma, head and neck, liver or kidney cancer. For the CDR3, the DNA is TGTGCCAGCAGCTTAGGCCGGACAGGGTTGAAAACTGAAGCTTTCTTT. Its translation: CASSLGRTGLKTEAFF.